Listed below are T cell receptor beta chains from one sample, sequenced in a study of T-cell memory formation after mild COVID-19. MiXCR was run by TCRdb on the 5' RACE reads, yielding one entry per CDR3 protein. The sample records more than 120,000 distinct CDR3 sequences, over 6% being singletons. The sample was PBMCs or a T cell subset sorted from them (not recorded which). The receptors shown here come from an adult woman who had mild COVID-19 (a few samples of this study predate the infection). Cell type and time point are not known. Each CDR3 is given with its conserved first and last residue. Each record gives: D gene, clone size, V gene, J gene, CDR3 DNA, CDR3 protein. The D gene is left open where the match is weak. Size values are once, few and many counts, or a class for expanded clones, and some rows have none.

.,few,TRBV5-4,TRBJ1-6,TGTGCCAGCAGCCAGGACCGTTATTCACCCCTCCACTTT,CASSQDRYSPLHF
.,many,TRBV20-1,TRBJ2-7,TGCAGCTCCGCCCGGGACGCCTCAGGCGAGCAGTACTTC,CSSARDASGEQYF
.,.,TRBV29-1,TRBJ2-6,TGCAGCGTTGTTACAGGGCGGTCCGGGGCCAACGTCCTGACTTTC,CSVVTGRSGANVLTF
TRBD2,few,TRBV27,TRBJ2-3,TGTGCCAGCAGACCGGGACTAGGTATGGCAGATACGCAGTATTTT,CASRPGLGMADTQYF
TRBD1,many,TRBV12-3/TRBV12-4,TRBJ2-3,TGTGCCAGCAGTGCGGACAGGGGACTTGCAGATACGCAGTATTTT,CASSADRGLADTQYF
TRBD1,many,TRBV29-1,TRBJ1-1,TGCAGCGTCGGGGACAGGGGGGTAGGGAACACTGAAGCTTTCTTT,CSVGDRGVGNTEAFF
TRBD1,few,TRBV2,TRBJ1-4,TGTGCCAGCAGGGGTACAGGGGCCCGGGAAGAAAAACTGTTTTTT,CASRGTGAREEKLFF
.,.,TRBV18,TRBJ1-2,TGTGCCAGCTCAGCGTCATTGACAGAGTACTATGGCTACACCTTC,CASSASLTEYYGYTF
TRBD1,many,TRBV29-1,TRBJ2-5,TGCAGCGTTGAACGGGACAGGGTCGGAGAGACCCAGTACTTC,CSVERDRVGETQYF
TRBD2,few,TRBV7-6,TRBJ2-7,TGTGCCAGCAGCTTAGCCCCGGGGGGCCGGCGGGGGGGCTACGAGCAGTACTTC,CASSLAPGGRRGGYEQYF
TRBD1,few,TRBV24-1,TRBJ1-2,TGTGCCATCGGACAGGGAGGGACCTATGGCTACACCTTC,CAIGQGGTYGYTF
.,many,TRBV5-6,TRBJ1-5,TGTGCCAGCAGCTCCCAGGGTCGGCAGCCCCAGCATTTT,CASSSQGRQPQHF
.,few,TRBV10-3,TRBJ1-2,TGTGCCATCAGTGAACAGGGCTATGGCTACACCTTC,CAISEQGYGYTF
.,.,TRBV20-1,TRBJ2-5,TGCAGTGCTAGAGACCAGATGGAGACCCAGTACTTC,CSARDQMETQYF
.,many,TRBV5-1,TRBJ2-5,TGCGCCAGCAGCTTGGCCGCCAGCCAAGAGACCCAGTACTTC,CASSLAASQETQYF
TRBD1,.,TRBV2,TRBJ1-5,TGTGCCAGCAGTCAAAGACAGGGCCATTATAGCAATCAGCCCCAGCATTTT,CASSQRQGHYSNQPQHF
TRBD1,few,TRBV7-9,TRBJ2-1,TGTGCCAGCAGCCCAGGGGGCATGTGGCTAGCGCCCTACAATGAGCAGTTCTTC,CASSPGGMWLAPYNEQFF
.,.,TRBV18,TRBJ1-1,TGTGCCAGCTCACCACCTATCTCGAGTACTGAAGCTTTCTTT,CASSPPISSTEAFF
.,.,TRBV5-5,TRBJ1-2,TGTGCCAGCAGCTCAGGACACATGGGGCCCTATGGCTACACCTTC,CASSSGHMGPYGYTF
.,many,TRBV5-1,TRBJ1-2,TGCGCCAGCAGCCAGGCAGGGATCTATGGCTACACCTTC,CASSQAGIYGYTF